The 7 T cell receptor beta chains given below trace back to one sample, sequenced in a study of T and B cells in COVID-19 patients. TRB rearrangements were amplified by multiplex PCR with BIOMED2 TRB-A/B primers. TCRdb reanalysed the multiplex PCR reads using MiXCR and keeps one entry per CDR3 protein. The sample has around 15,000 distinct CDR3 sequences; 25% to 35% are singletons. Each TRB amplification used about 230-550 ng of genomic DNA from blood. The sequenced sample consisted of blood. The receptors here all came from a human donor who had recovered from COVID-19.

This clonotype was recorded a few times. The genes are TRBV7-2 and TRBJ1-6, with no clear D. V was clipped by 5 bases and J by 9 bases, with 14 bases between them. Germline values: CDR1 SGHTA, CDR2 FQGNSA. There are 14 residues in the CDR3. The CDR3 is CASSPQAESSPLHF. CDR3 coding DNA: TGTGCCAGCAGCCCCCAGGCGGAGAGTTCACCCCTCCACTTT.

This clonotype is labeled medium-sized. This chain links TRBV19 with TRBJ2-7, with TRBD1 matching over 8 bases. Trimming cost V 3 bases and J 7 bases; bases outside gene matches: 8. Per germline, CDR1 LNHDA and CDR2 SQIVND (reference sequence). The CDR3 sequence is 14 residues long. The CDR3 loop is CASSMVRGRDEQYF. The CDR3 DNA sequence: TGTGCCAGTAGTATGGTCAGGGGGCGCGATGAGCAGTACTTC.

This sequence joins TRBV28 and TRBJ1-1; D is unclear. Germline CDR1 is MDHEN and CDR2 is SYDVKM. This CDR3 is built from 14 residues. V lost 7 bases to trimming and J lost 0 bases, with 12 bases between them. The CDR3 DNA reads TGTGCCAGCAAGTGGGTAGGGCTGAACACTGAAGCTTTCTTT. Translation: CASKWVGLNTEAFF.

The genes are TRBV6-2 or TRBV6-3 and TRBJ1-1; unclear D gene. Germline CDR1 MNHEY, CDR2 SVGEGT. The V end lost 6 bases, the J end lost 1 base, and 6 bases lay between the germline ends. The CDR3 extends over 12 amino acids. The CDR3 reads CASSHRNTEAFF. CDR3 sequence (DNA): TGTGCCAGCAGCCACAGGAACACTGAAGCTTTCTTT.

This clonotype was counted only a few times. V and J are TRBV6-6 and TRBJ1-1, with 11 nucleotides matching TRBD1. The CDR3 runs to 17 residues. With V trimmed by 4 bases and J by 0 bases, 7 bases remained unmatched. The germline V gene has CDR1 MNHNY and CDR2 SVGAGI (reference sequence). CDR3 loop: CASSSGQGGTMNTEAFF. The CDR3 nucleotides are TGTGCCAGCAGTTCGGGACAGGGGGGGACAATGAACACTGAAGCTTTCTTT.

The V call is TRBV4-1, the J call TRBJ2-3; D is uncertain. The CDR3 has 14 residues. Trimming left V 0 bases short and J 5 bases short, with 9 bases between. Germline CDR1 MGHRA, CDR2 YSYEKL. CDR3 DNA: TGCGCCAGCAGCCAAGATGTCGGAAAAGATACGCAGTATTTT. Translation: CASSQDVGKDTQYF.

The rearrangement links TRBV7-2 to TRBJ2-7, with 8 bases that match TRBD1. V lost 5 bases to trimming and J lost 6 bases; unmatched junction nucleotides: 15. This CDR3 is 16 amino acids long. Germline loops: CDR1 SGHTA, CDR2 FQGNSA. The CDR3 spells CASSMGQVRLMREQYF. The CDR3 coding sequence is TGTGCCAGCAGCATGGGACAGGTCCGTTTGATGCGCGAGCAGTACTTC. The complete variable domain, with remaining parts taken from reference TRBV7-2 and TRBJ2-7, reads GAGVSQSPSNKVTEKGKDVELRCDPISGHTALYWYRQSLGQGLEFLIYFQGNSAPDKSGLPSDRFSAERTGGSVSTLTIQRTQQEDSAVYLCASSMGQVRLMREQYFGPGTRLTVT.